These T cell receptor beta chains were read from a single sample in a study of CD8 T cells in ankylosing spondylitis. A single record per CDR3 protein comes from TCRdb applying MiXCR to the 5' RACE reads. The sample lists 150,000 to 200,000 distinct CDR3 sequences, around 10% seen once, with approximately 32% in the top ten. The sequencing input was blood, either unsorted or a sorted T cell fraction (not recorded which). All receptors derive from a male donor with ankylosing spondylitis or in good health (not recorded which). The CDR3 runs from the conserved cysteine through the conserved F or W. Fields, in order: J gene, V gene, D gene, clone size, CDR3 protein, CDR3 DNA. A D gene is named only where the DNA matches it firmly. Some rows mark clone size as missing; the rest say once, few, many or name a class of expanded clone.

J gene: TRBJ2-7
V gene: TRBV3-1
D gene: -
clone size: many
CDR3 protein: CASSQEFRGGYEQYF
CDR3 DNA: TGTGCCAGCAGCCAAGAGTTCCGGGGTGGGTACGAGCAGTACTTC

J gene: TRBJ2-7
V gene: TRBV20-1
D gene: -
clone size: many
CDR3 protein: CSADGGGSYEQYF
CDR3 DNA: TGCAGTGCTGACGGTGGGGGGTCCTACGAGCAGTACTTC

J gene: TRBJ2-7
V gene: TRBV13
D gene: -
clone size: medium-sized
CDR3 protein: CASSLLPGQGVDEQYF
CDR3 DNA: TGTGCCAGCAGCTTACTCCCGGGACAAGGAGTCGACGAGCAGTACTTC

J gene: TRBJ1-1
V gene: TRBV7-9
D gene: -
clone size: -
CDR3 protein: CASVSGLSTEAFF
CDR3 DNA: TGTGCCAGCGTCTCAGGGCTGAGCACTGAAGCTTTCTTT

J gene: TRBJ2-7
V gene: TRBV27
D gene: TRBD2
clone size: few
CDR3 protein: CASSSAGGFSYEQYF
CDR3 DNA: TGTGCCAGCAGTTCGGCGGGGGGTTTCTCCTACGAGCAGTACTTC

J gene: TRBJ1-2
V gene: TRBV5-5
D gene: -
clone size: many
CDR3 protein: CASSLGAAGSRLIYGYTF
CDR3 DNA: TGTGCCAGCAGCTTAGGCGCGGCAGGGTCCCGCTTAATTTATGGCTACACCTTC

J gene: TRBJ1-5
V gene: TRBV28
D gene: -
clone size: many
CDR3 protein: CASRGTQPGGQPQHF
CDR3 DNA: TGTGCCAGCAGGGGGACACAACCTGGAGGTCAGCCCCAGCATTTT

J gene: TRBJ2-2
V gene: TRBV9
D gene: -
clone size: many
CDR3 protein: CASRAQEGFGELFF
CDR3 DNA: TGTGCCAGCAGGGCCCAGGAGGGCTTCGGGGAGCTGTTTTTT

J gene: TRBJ1-3
V gene: TRBV5-6
D gene: TRBD1
clone size: few
CDR3 protein: CASSSTPTGLTGNTIYF
CDR3 DNA: TGTGCCAGCAGCTCCACACCGACAGGGCTAACGGGAAACACCATATATTTT

J gene: TRBJ2-1
V gene: TRBV7-7
D gene: -
clone size: many
CDR3 protein: CASSLGWGEKQFF
CDR3 DNA: TGTGCCAGCAGCTTAGGTTGGGGGGAGAAGCAGTTCTTC

J gene: TRBJ2-2
V gene: TRBV29-1
D gene: -
clone size: few
CDR3 protein: CSVEATGELFF
CDR3 DNA: TGCAGCGTTGAGGCCACCGGGGAGCTGTTTTTT

J gene: TRBJ2-7
V gene: TRBV29-1
D gene: TRBD1
clone size: few
CDR3 protein: CSARTGIAYEQYF
CDR3 DNA: TGCAGCGCCCGGACAGGGATAGCCTACGAGCAGTACTTC

J gene: TRBJ2-1
V gene: TRBV29-1
D gene: -
clone size: few
CDR3 protein: CSVEWQINEQFF
CDR3 DNA: TGCAGCGTTGAGTGGCAGATCAATGAGCAGTTCTTC

J gene: TRBJ2-7
V gene: TRBV18
D gene: -
clone size: many
CDR3 protein: CASSPPTASSYEQYF
CDR3 DNA: TGTGCCAGCTCGCCACCGACGGCAAGCTCCTACGAGCAGTACTTC

J gene: TRBJ2-7
V gene: TRBV7-2
D gene: TRBD2
clone size: -
CDR3 protein: CVSSIRTSGAYEQYF
CDR3 DNA: TGTGTCAGTAGCATCCGGACTAGCGGAGCCTACGAGCAGTACTTC

J gene: TRBJ1-4
V gene: TRBV5-1
D gene: -
clone size: many
CDR3 protein: CASSLRGVGNEKLFF
CDR3 DNA: TGCGCCAGCAGCTTGCGGGGGGTCGGAAATGAAAAACTGTTTTTT

J gene: TRBJ2-1
V gene: TRBV5-6
D gene: TRBD2
clone size: -
CDR3 protein: CASSFGLEEFF
CDR3 DNA: TGTGCCAGCAGCTTCGGACTAGAGGAGTTCTTC

J gene: TRBJ2-1
V gene: TRBV7-6
D gene: TRBD1
clone size: many
CDR3 protein: CASSPYTGGKSDEQFF
CDR3 DNA: TGTGCCAGCAGCCCATATACAGGGGGCAAGAGCGATGAGCAGTTCTTC

J gene: TRBJ2-1
V gene: TRBV24-1
D gene: -
clone size: many
CDR3 protein: CATSAPGNNEQFF
CDR3 DNA: TGTGCCACCAGTGCCCCGGGGAACAATGAGCAGTTCTTC

J gene: TRBJ2-1
V gene: TRBV11-2
D gene: -
clone size: many
CDR3 protein: CASSFGPFYNEQFF
CDR3 DNA: TGTGCCAGCAGCTTCGGGCCGTTCTACAATGAGCAGTTCTTC

J gene: TRBJ2-3
V gene: TRBV5-1
D gene: TRBD1
clone size: few
CDR3 protein: CASSRGQVTPSGTDTQYF
CDR3 DNA: TGCGCCAGCAGCCGGGGACAGGTTACCCCCTCTGGCACAGATACGCAGTATTTT

J gene: TRBJ2-7
V gene: TRBV6-5
D gene: -
clone size: many
CDR3 protein: CASSYSLGTPSSYEQYF
CDR3 DNA: TGTGCCAGCAGTTACAGCTTAGGGACACCTAGCTCCTACGAGCAGTACTTC

J gene: TRBJ1-1
V gene: TRBV20-1
D gene: -
clone size: many
CDR3 protein: CSAFRDGKNTEAFF
CDR3 DNA: TGCAGTGCTTTCAGGGACGGGAAGAACACTGAAGCTTTCTTT

J gene: TRBJ2-7
V gene: TRBV20-1
D gene: -
clone size: many
CDR3 protein: CSARESLRRSSYEQYF
CDR3 DNA: TGCAGTGCTAGAGAGAGCCTACGGAGAAGCTCCTACGAGCAGTACTTC

J gene: TRBJ2-5
V gene: TRBV12-3/TRBV12-4
D gene: TRBD1
clone size: many
CDR3 protein: CASSLGQQETQYF
CDR3 DNA: TGTGCCAGCAGCCTGGGACAGCAAGAGACCCAGTACTTC

J gene: TRBJ2-3
V gene: TRBV7-2
D gene: -
clone size: few
CDR3 protein: CASSLQGGVTDTQYF
CDR3 DNA: TGTGCCAGCAGCTTACAGGGTGGGGTCACAGATACGCAGTATTTT

J gene: TRBJ1-1
V gene: TRBV2
D gene: -
clone size: -
CDR3 protein: CATLEISHTEAFF
CDR3 DNA: TGTGCCACCCTCGAAATTTCGCACACTGAAGCTTTCTTT

J gene: TRBJ2-7
V gene: TRBV29-1
D gene: -
clone size: many
CDR3 protein: CSVEWRGEPFF
CDR3 DNA: TGCAGCGTTGAATGGCGCGGCGAGCCCTTCTTC

J gene: TRBJ1-2
V gene: TRBV15
D gene: TRBD1
clone size: many
CDR3 protein: CATSRPGQGFGGYTF
CDR3 DNA: TGTGCCACCAGCAGGCCCGGACAGGGCTTCGGTGGCTACACCTTC

J gene: TRBJ1-5
V gene: TRBV20-1
D gene: -
clone size: -
CDR3 protein: CSGRPPGREAPYSNQPQHF
CDR3 DNA: TGCAGTGGCCGCCCCCCGGGCAGGGAGGCTCCTTATAGCAATCAGCCCCAGCATTTT

J gene: TRBJ1-2
V gene: TRBV12-3/TRBV12-4
D gene: TRBD1
clone size: once
CDR3 protein: CASSLTGEGYTF
CDR3 DNA: TGTGCCAGCAGCCTAACAGGGGAAGGCTACACCTTC

J gene: TRBJ2-7
V gene: TRBV4-2
D gene: TRBD2
clone size: many
CDR3 protein: CASSQGVAGEFYEQYF
CDR3 DNA: TGTGCCAGCAGCCAAGGGGTAGCGGGGGAATTCTACGAGCAGTACTTC

J gene: TRBJ1-2
V gene: TRBV20-1
D gene: -
clone size: many
CDR3 protein: CSPYQRGDYGYTF
CDR3 DNA: TGCAGTCCGTACCAGAGGGGTGACTATGGCTACACCTTC

J gene: TRBJ2-2
V gene: TRBV7-9
D gene: -
clone size: -
CDR3 protein: CASSYRLSGVDTGELFF
CDR3 DNA: TGTGCCAGCAGCTATCGGCTCTCGGGGGTCGACACCGGGGAGCTGTTTTTT

J gene: TRBJ1-1
V gene: TRBV29-1
D gene: TRBD1
clone size: few
CDR3 protein: CSVKQGAGNTEAFF
CDR3 DNA: TGCAGCGTGAAGCAGGGGGCGGGGAACACTGAAGCTTTCTTT

J gene: TRBJ2-1
V gene: TRBV20-1
D gene: -
clone size: -
CDR3 protein: CSAGGSPLFRALPGNEQFF
CDR3 DNA: TGCAGTGCTGGAGGAAGCCCTCTATTCCGGGCCCTCCCCGGAAATGAGCAGTTCTTC

J gene: TRBJ2-1
V gene: TRBV5-1
D gene: TRBD2
clone size: few
CDR3 protein: CASSLRGTSGSGVRNNEQFF
CDR3 DNA: TGCGCCAGCAGCTTGCGGGGGACTAGCGGGAGTGGGGTAAGGAACAATGAGCAGTTCTTC

J gene: TRBJ2-3
V gene: TRBV12-3/TRBV12-4
D gene: -
clone size: many
CDR3 protein: CASSSGRTDTQYF
CDR3 DNA: TGTGCCAGCAGTTCCGGGCGCACAGATACGCAGTATTTT

J gene: TRBJ2-7
V gene: TRBV6-2/TRBV6-3
D gene: -
clone size: many
CDR3 protein: CASSYPLNEQYF
CDR3 DNA: TGTGCCAGCAGTTACCCTCTCAACGAGCAGTACTTC

J gene: TRBJ1-2
V gene: TRBV28
D gene: TRBD1
clone size: many
CDR3 protein: CASSLSGTGGPYGYTF
CDR3 DNA: TGTGCCAGCAGTTTATCCGGGACAGGGGGCCCCTATGGCTACACCTTC

J gene: TRBJ2-4
V gene: TRBV20-1
D gene: -
clone size: few
CDR3 protein: CSASGQGGKNIQYF
CDR3 DNA: TGCAGTGCTAGCGGGCAGGGTGGCAAAAACATTCAGTACTTC

J gene: TRBJ2-5
V gene: TRBV7-2
D gene: -
clone size: -
CDR3 protein: CASSLEWAQETQYF
CDR3 DNA: TGTGCCAGCAGCTTAGAGTGGGCCCAAGAGACCCAGTACTTC

J gene: TRBJ1-2
V gene: TRBV2
D gene: -
clone size: -
CDR3 protein: CASSVTGYYGYTF
CDR3 DNA: TGTGCCAGCAGTGTCACAGGGTACTATGGCTACACCTTC

J gene: TRBJ2-1
V gene: TRBV12-3/TRBV12-4
D gene: -
clone size: few
CDR3 protein: CASKRLPNEQFF
CDR3 DNA: TGTGCCAGCAAGAGGTTACCCAATGAGCAGTTCTTC

J gene: TRBJ2-3
V gene: TRBV20-1
D gene: TRBD2
clone size: many
CDR3 protein: CSALLAVTDTQYF
CDR3 DNA: TGCAGTGCCTTACTAGCGGTCACAGATACGCAGTATTTT

J gene: TRBJ1-6
V gene: TRBV20-1
D gene: -
clone size: many
CDR3 protein: CSYRVGALHF
CDR3 DNA: TGCAGCTATCGAGTGGGGGCCCTCCACTTT

J gene: TRBJ2-3
V gene: TRBV5-1
D gene: -
clone size: many
CDR3 protein: CASSLGGTGLVSNTQYF
CDR3 DNA: TGCGCCAGCAGCTTGGGGGGGACTGGTTTGGTGTCAAATACGCAGTATTTT

J gene: TRBJ1-3
V gene: TRBV5-1
D gene: -
clone size: -
CDR3 protein: CASSPRPSSGNTIYF
CDR3 DNA: TGCGCCAGCAGCCCCAGACCGAGCTCTGGAAACACCATATATTTT

J gene: TRBJ2-7
V gene: TRBV10-2
D gene: -
clone size: many
CDR3 protein: CASSESARLEQYF
CDR3 DNA: TGCGCCAGCAGTGAGTCTGCCAGACTCGAGCAGTACTTC

J gene: TRBJ2-3
V gene: TRBV12-3/TRBV12-4
D gene: -
clone size: many
CDR3 protein: CASTSSVGSFTDTQYF
CDR3 DNA: TGTGCCAGCACCTCCTCGGTAGGGAGCTTCACAGATACGCAGTATTTT

J gene: TRBJ2-3
V gene: TRBV6-5
D gene: -
clone size: few
CDR3 protein: CASSSGGPRDTQYF
CDR3 DNA: TGTGCCAGCAGTTCCGGGGGTCCAAGAGATACGCAGTATTTT

J gene: TRBJ2-7
V gene: TRBV7-8
D gene: -
clone size: many
CDR3 protein: CASSLLGGYYEQYF
CDR3 DNA: TGTGCCAGCAGCCTACTCGGGGGATACTACGAGCAGTACTTC

J gene: TRBJ2-7
V gene: TRBV5-1
D gene: -
clone size: many
CDR3 protein: CASSLWGSLSSYEQYF
CDR3 DNA: TGCGCCAGCAGCTTGTGGGGCAGTTTGTCCTCCTACGAGCAGTACTTC

J gene: TRBJ1-1
V gene: TRBV29-1
D gene: -
clone size: many
CDR3 protein: CSVQRGIWAFF
CDR3 DNA: TGCAGCGTACAGAGGGGGATTTGGGCTTTCTTT